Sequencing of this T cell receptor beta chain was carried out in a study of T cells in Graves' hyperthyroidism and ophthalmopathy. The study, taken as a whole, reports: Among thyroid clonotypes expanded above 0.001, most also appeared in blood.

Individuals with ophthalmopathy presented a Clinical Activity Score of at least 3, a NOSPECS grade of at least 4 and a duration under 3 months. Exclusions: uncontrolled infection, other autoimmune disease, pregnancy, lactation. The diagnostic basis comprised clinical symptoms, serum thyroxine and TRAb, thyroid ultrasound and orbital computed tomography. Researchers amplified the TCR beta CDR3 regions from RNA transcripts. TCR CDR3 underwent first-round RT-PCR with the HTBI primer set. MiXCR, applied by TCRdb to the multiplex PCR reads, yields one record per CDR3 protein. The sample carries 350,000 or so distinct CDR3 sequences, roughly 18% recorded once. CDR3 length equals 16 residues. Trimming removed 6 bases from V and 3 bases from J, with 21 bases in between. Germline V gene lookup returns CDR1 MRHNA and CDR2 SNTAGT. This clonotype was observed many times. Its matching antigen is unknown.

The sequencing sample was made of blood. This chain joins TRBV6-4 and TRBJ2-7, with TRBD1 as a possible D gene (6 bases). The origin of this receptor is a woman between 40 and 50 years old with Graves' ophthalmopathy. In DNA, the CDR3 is TGTGCCAGCAGATTGATCAGGGGTCCCTCGATCTACGAGCAGTACTTC. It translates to CASRLIRGPSIYEQYF.